The text below deals with one TCR beta chain. Its specific antigen is unknown. Qualities for individual bases were not recorded, and no much larger clone is one base off. Library creation used the immunoSEQ multiplex PCR assay. A mixture of 60 forward primers for TCR Vbeta segments and 13 reverse primers for TCR Jbeta segments was used in the multiplex PCR. Amplification of the CDR3 region of rearranged TCR beta genes was performed with a multiplex PCR assay on genomic DNA. Amplified TCR beta libraries were sequenced as 87-base-pair reads on the Illumina HiSeq System. In the source study's methods: A later analysis tallied 75 million to 85 million unique TCR beta chains across the 700 or so repertoires, and about 12 million of those chains were shared by two or more donors. To remove PCR and sequencing errors, raw reads were error-corrected and collapsed into unique sequences using a nearest-neighbor algorithm that merged closely related sequences. Alignment of CDR3 sequences to IMGT reference sequences was used to assign V, D and J gene segments. For a sequence to be retained, a match of at least six nucleotides to both a V gene segment and a J gene segment was required. A rearrangement counted as productive if the CDR3 had no stop codons and remained in frame with V and J, and every other rearrangement counted as non-productive. CDR3 was defined by IMGT convention, running from the second conserved V-encoded cysteine to the conserved J-encoded phenylalanine. The earlier analysis of about 610 of the donors excluded any sequence lacking an unambiguous match to a single V gene segment. An earlier analysis of about 600 of the donors called V segments functional above 56.7% productive rearrangements and segregating when the between-donor standard deviation exceeded 5%. A statistical classification framework was built for diagnosing cytomegalovirus status from the catalog of TCR beta chain sequences. A later analysis assigned V and J genes by comparing TCR nucleotide sequences with IMGT/GENE-DB human TR gene sequences. The TCRdist pipeline was used in a later analysis to assign CDR3 sequences and most-parsimonious VDJ recombination scenarios. In a later analysis, each TCR beta chain was defined by its CDR3 amino acid sequence together with its V-gene family, and reads lacking a unique V-gene family were excluded. A later analysis removed 600 or so highly shared, low-generation-probability nucleotide sequences to deal with suspected cross-contamination and a sequencing artifact. In a later analysis, a clonal expansion index for each public chain was calculated from normalized within-repertoire ranks of inferred template counts. A later analysis computed generation probabilities with a VDJ recombination model fitted to out-of-frame rearrangements, and checked the results against IGoR. In a later analysis, TCR-TCR, TCR-HLA and TCR-CMV co-occurrence was scored with hypergeometric tests, and a repertoire-size bias correction was applied to TCR pairs. In a later analysis, false discovery rates were estimated by permuting HLA or CMV assignments 20 times. A later analysis grouped co-occurring TCRs with DBSCAN, adding TCRdist sequence similarity when clustering within HLA-allele-positive subsets. For co-occurrence clustering, repertoires with fewer than 30,000 or more than 120,000 public chains were excluded, along with roughly five repertoires with anomalous nucleotide sharing. TCRdb provides this immuneACCESS table in a form limited to in-frame rearrangements. Some clones are lacking; in checked studies, under half of them reflect an unresolved V gene, and why the rest are absent is not known. V and J calls plus clone size are reproduced from that table; the DNA served to infer D and trimming. The sample yields some 130,000 clones; around 77% were counted once. The ten largest clones capture approximately 2% of the sample.

CDR1 SGHRS and CDR2 YFSETQ are derived from the germline V gene. The V end loses 3 bases and the J end loses 0 bases, and a stretch of 8 bases separates them. Reading from cysteine to phenylalanine, the CDR3 counts 14 amino acids. Kept here is only the CDR3 DNA, which spans 42 bases and is read in frame from base 1. These data are taken from a study of cytomegalovirus exposure and HLA in healthy donors (dated by TCRdb to about 2017). Background on the whole study: According to an earlier analysis of around 600 of the donors, about 190 million T cells yielded some 110 million unique TCR beta sequences and approximately 300 Gb of sequence data. Donor age, sex, ethnicity and CMV serostatus were compiled alongside the repertoire data. A handful of DR-DQ haplotypes were handled as single units for association and clustering because linkage in the cohort was strong. An earlier analysis of several hundred of the donors applied high-throughput TCR beta sequencing to assess whether each TCR beta V gene segment acted as functional or pseudogenic. The aim of the study was to test whether cataloging public T cell receptors could identify signatures of past pathogen exposure. Besides the first cohort of 666 subjects, a separate validation cohort made up of around 120 different subjects was used. To predict cytomegalovirus infection status, the study combined high-throughput TCR immunosequencing, statistical association of individual TCRs with disease status, and machine learning. HLA typing covered class I and class II loci at four-digit resolution. Every repertoire in the discovery cohort had been generated on one and the same sequencing platform. A later analysis re-analyzed previously published TCR beta repertoires from roughly 600 donors and added high-resolution HLA genotyping to study TCR occurrence patterns. Across 300 to 500 genotyped donors of the cohort, an average of approximately 200,000 unique TCR beta nucleotide sequences per donor were sequenced, and roughly a sixth of those sequences were non-productive. The study profiled the T cell repertoires of 500 to 800 subjects by immunosequencing and related them to cytomegalovirus serostatus. A later genetic analysis used genome-wide SNP genotypes for about 60% of the 666 donors, treating that subset as a discovery cohort. Rather than using new phenotypic data, the later analysis identified candidate immune exposures from TCR beta sequences and from how often those sequences occurred across donors. About 330 gigabases of sequencing data and 91 million or so unique TCR sequences made up an early release that covered over 550 HLA-typed donors. Of the 300 to 450 genotyped donors, 75% to 85% were placed in the genetic ancestry cluster associated with self-reported Caucasian donors. The number of typed donors differed by locus: roughly 629-630 for A, B, C, DRB1 and DQB1; approximately 520 for DQA1; approximately 600 for DPA1; and some 450 for DPB1.

The cohort comprised under 700 healthy bone marrow donors. At the time of sampling, all cohort members were nominally healthy, though unrecorded immune exposures were likely present. The donor was CMV seronegative and belonged to the group of 350 or so seronegative cohort members. A peripheral blood sample was collected from each donor, and TCR beta sequencing was performed on peripheral blood mononuclear cells. The Qiagen DNeasy Blood Extraction Kit was used to extract genomic DNA from the blood cell samples. Points the paper makes about the study in general: Several of the top co-occurrence clusters appeared to be linked to parvovirus B19, influenza, CMV and Epstein-Barr virus, according to a later analysis. Three of the identified cytomegalovirus-associated TCR beta chains were confirmed in vitro to be specific for cytomegalovirus antigens. A later analysis found that HLA-associated TCR beta chains were more clonally expanded and had lower generation probabilities than equally common non-associated chains. A total of 164 TCR beta chains were listed by the study as associated with cytomegalovirus. The presence/absence analyses assumed that sequencing depth was roughly uniform across donors, and that assumption may not be true. In a later analysis, most CMV-associated TCR beta chains were found to appear HLA-restricted, with HLA associations seemingly driven largely by CMV exposure. In a later genetic analysis, fewer N-insertions in productive TCRs were reported among donors in an Asian-associated ancestry cluster than the approximately 670-donor mean. Linkage disequilibrium might explain the correlated functional status among segregating V segments, but an unknown experimental factor could not be ruled out. According to a later analysis, TCR association rates differed among HLA loci, with DRB1 alleles showing the most associated TCRs and HLA-C alleles showing the fewest. Broadly in line with IMGT annotations, most TCR beta V segments showed up in productive rearrangements about 87% or about 30% of the time in an earlier analysis of 587 of the donors. At a false discovery rate of 0.05, a later analysis linked under 20,000 TCR beta sequences to specific HLA alleles. Because counts were too low, about 18 rarely observed V segments, including chromosome 9 orphons, were excluded from the earlier analysis of 587 of the donors. V-gene and J-gene trimming of TCR beta chains was associated with a missense DCLRE1C variant in a later genetic analysis, and the association was replicated in an independent cohort. Most TCR sequences were observed very rarely across donors, whereas some public TCRs were present in many individuals. Immune exposure information for the cohort was limited to CMV serostatus. Only TCR beta chains were sequenced in this cohort, and the absence of alpha or paired-chain data limited detectable features. Assigning TCR associations to individual alleles was difficult when HLA alleles, especially DR and DQ, strongly co-occurred. A cluster of highly shared sequence variants was judged likely to be a technical artifact of the sequencing pipeline. A further reported finding was that TCR beta sequences accurately predicted the HLA-A and HLA-B alleles for most subjects in the first cohort. Because HLA typing was missing for some donors at each locus, association tests included only the typed subset. The classifier was reported to diagnose cytomegalovirus status with high specificity and sensitivity in both the original cohort and the validation cohort. It was suggested by the authors that the approach could potentially be generalized to other disease states and immunological phenotypes. Some IMGT-functional V segments, including TRBV6-2 and TRBV6-3, could not be distinguished by the 87-base-pair reads and were therefore excluded.

This receptor was obtained from a man in his thirties or forties in good health and CMV-seronegative. Sequencing was done on a sample of PBMCs. In this chain, TRBV5-1 is recombined with TRBJ2-3, with the D gene call left open. The encoded CDR3 is CASSSGQSTDTQYF. In nucleotides, the sequence is TGCGCCAGCAGCTCTGGCCAGAGCACAGATACGCAGTATTTT.